This TCR beta chain derives from a study of Graves' ophthalmopathy and Graves' hyperthyroidism. Study context: In this cohort's terms, stable hyperthyroidism meant no ophthalmopathy by 18 months of follow-up. Regarding the study as a whole: Sensitivity reached roughly 88% and specificity about 81% for a 13-signature model separating ophthalmopathy from stable hyperthyroidism. Most thyroid clonotypes expanded beyond 0.001 frequency were also found in blood.

As for this clonotype: Its specificity is not known.

TCR beta CDR3 amplification used RNA transcripts. First-round RT-PCR used HTBI primers; second-round multiplex PCR followed. Using its own MiXCR run on the multiplex PCR reads, TCRdb lists one record per CDR3 protein. The sample carries around 1,200,000 distinct CDR3 sequences, roughly 35% recorded once. The V gene lost 4 bases and the J gene lost 4 bases, with 19 bases spanning the gap. Looked up from germline, CDR1 is LNHDA and CDR2 is SQIVND (reference sequence). The CDR3 runs 17 residues. Exclusion criteria comprised other autoimmune diseases, uncontrolled infections, pregnancy or lactation in patients.

The clonotype comes from an adult man with Graves' hyperthyroidism. Sequences were obtained from peripheral blood or thyroid tissue (not recorded which). J is TRBJ2-2 and V is TRBV19; a possible D gene is TRBD1 (7 bases). The CDR3: CASSTRGSTGLTGELFF. The CDR3 region has the DNA TGTGCCAGTAGTACTCGGGGGTCGACAGGGCTCACCGGGGAGCTGTTTTTT.